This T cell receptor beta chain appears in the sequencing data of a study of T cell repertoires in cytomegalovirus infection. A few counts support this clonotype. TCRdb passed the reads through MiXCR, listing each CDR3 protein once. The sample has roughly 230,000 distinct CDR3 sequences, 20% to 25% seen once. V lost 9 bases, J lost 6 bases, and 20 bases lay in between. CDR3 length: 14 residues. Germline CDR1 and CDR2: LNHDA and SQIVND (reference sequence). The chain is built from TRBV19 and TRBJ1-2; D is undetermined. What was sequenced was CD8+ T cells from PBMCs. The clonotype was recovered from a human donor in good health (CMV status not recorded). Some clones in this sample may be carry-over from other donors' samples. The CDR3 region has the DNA TGTGCCAGCCGTCTTGGGTCAACGGGGAATGGCTACACCTTC. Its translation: CASRLGSTGNGYTF.